This T cell receptor beta chain was captured in a study of blood T cell repertoires in COVID-19. There are 16 residues in the CDR3. Germline V gene sequence: CDR1 PRHDT, CDR2 FYEKMQ (reference sequence). J was trimmed by 0 bases and V by 3 bases; bases with no gene match: 2. Original handling: Nucleated cell counts were estimated from reference gene primer amplification. Repertoires were generated with immunoSEQ multiplex PCR, while TCRdb's copy carries only in-frame clones and drops some. V and J calls and clone size are copied from that table; D and trimming were computed from the DNA. The sample consists of approximately 44,000 clones, about nine tenths of them appearing once.

V usage is TRBV13 and J usage is TRBJ1-4, with 9 bases identical to TRBD1. The TCR originated in a human donor in a cohort sampled during active COVID-19. The source material was peripheral blood. CDR3 DNA sequence: TGTGCCAGCAGCTTCCGGGACAGGGCAACTAATGAAAAACTGTTTTTT. This translates into CASSFRDRATNEKLFF.